This T cell receptor (beta chain) was obtained from a study of cytomegalovirus exposure and HLA in healthy donors (dated by TCRdb to 2015 to 2018). Study-wide context: In an earlier analysis of some 550 of the donors, about 270 Gb of sequence data and 100 million or so unique TCR beta sequences from some 170 million T cells were reported. About 310 gigabases of sequencing data and tens of millions of unique TCR sequences were included in an early release covering roughly 600 HLA-typed donors. The genetic ancestry cluster associated with self-reported Caucasian donors included over 65% of the 398 genotyped donors. The study was designed to test whether signatures of past pathogen exposure could be identified by cataloging public T cell receptors. The study used immunosequencing to profile the T cell repertoires of 600 to 850 subjects and linked those repertoires to cytomegalovirus serostatus. A separate validation cohort of roughly 130 different subjects was used in addition to the approximately 700-subject first cohort. High-throughput TCR immunosequencing, statistical association of individual TCRs with disease status, and machine learning were combined to predict cytomegalovirus infection status. In a later analysis, previously published TCR beta repertoires from 666 donors were re-analyzed and high-resolution HLA genotyping was added so that TCR occurrence patterns could be studied. In the later analysis, no new phenotypic data were used to find candidate immune exposures; instead, reliance was placed on TCR beta sequences and their occurrence across donors. To decide whether each TCR beta V gene segment behaved as functional or pseudogenic, an earlier analysis of fewer than 750 of the donors relied on high-throughput TCR beta sequencing. Donor age, sex, ethnicity and CMV serostatus were collected together with the repertoire data. A later genetic analysis took genome-wide SNP genotypes for about 55% of the 666 donors and used that subset as a discovery cohort. Every discovery cohort repertoire had been produced on one sequencing platform. Both class I and class II loci were covered by HLA typing, at four-digit resolution. Typing coverage varied by locus: about 629-640 donors for A, B, C, DRB1 and DQB1; about 520 for DQA1; about 590 for DPA1; 450 to 480 for DPB1. Because of strong linkage in the cohort, roughly five DR-DQ haplotypes were treated as single units for association and clustering. On average, 235,054 unique TCR beta nucleotide sequences were sequenced per donor among 398 genotyped donors of the cohort, with about 17% of those sequences being non-productive.

The study at large found these results: A later genetic analysis reported fewer N-insertions in productive TCRs among donors in an Asian-associated ancestry cluster than the roughly 690-donor mean. Because the 87-base-pair reads could not distinguish some IMGT-functional V segments, including TRBV6-2 and TRBV6-3, those segments were excluded. The authors suggested that the approach could potentially be generalized to other disease states and immunological phenotypes. A later analysis reported that several top co-occurrence clusters appeared linked to parvovirus B19, influenza, CMV and Epstein-Barr virus. The classifier was reported to diagnose cytomegalovirus status with high specificity and sensitivity in both the original cohort and the validation cohort. A few of the identified cytomegalovirus-associated TCR beta chains were confirmed in vitro to be specific for cytomegalovirus antigens. Compared with equally common non-associated chains, HLA-associated TCR beta chains in a later analysis were more clonally expanded and had lower generation probabilities. A later analysis found that TCR association rates varied across HLA loci, with DRB1 alleles showing the most associated TCRs and HLA-C alleles the fewest. A cluster of highly shared sequence variants was judged likely to be a technical artifact of the sequencing pipeline. Linkage disequilibrium might explain the correlated functional status among segregating V segments, but an unknown experimental factor could not be ruled out. The earlier analysis of approximately 540 of the donors excluded 15 to 20 rarely observed V segments, including chromosome 9 orphons, because counts were too low. The only immune exposure information available for the cohort was CMV serostatus. In a later analysis, most CMV-associated TCR beta chains were found to appear HLA-restricted, with HLA associations seemingly driven largely by CMV exposure. A further reported finding was that TCR beta sequences accurately predicted the HLA-A and HLA-B alleles for most subjects in the first cohort. Specific HLA alleles were associated with roughly 16,000 TCR beta sequences at a false discovery rate of 0.05 in a later analysis. Most TCR sequences were observed very rarely across donors, whereas some public TCRs were present in many individuals. When HLA alleles, especially DR and DQ, strongly co-occurred, attributing TCR associations to individual alleles was difficult. This cohort had only TCR beta chains sequenced, and the lack of alpha or paired-chain data limited which features could be detected. An association between a missense DCLRE1C variant and V-gene and J-gene trimming of TCR beta chains was found in a later genetic analysis and replicated in an independent cohort. Because some donors lacked HLA typing at each locus, the association tests relied only on the typed subset. The study listed 164 TCR beta chains as associated with cytomegalovirus. Roughly uniform sequencing depth across donors was assumed in presence/absence analyses, although this assumption may not hold. Broadly in line with IMGT annotations, most TCR beta V segments showed up in productive rearrangements about 87% or about 30% of the time in an earlier analysis of around 550 of the donors.

There are 18 amino acids in the CDR3, from cysteine to phenylalanine inclusive. Just CDR3 DNA is preserved here, 54 bases in frame from base 1. Ends trimmed: V by 0 bases, J by 6 bases; bases unmatched to a gene: 16. Sequences ENHRY (CDR1) and SYGVKD (CDR2) are obtained from the germline V gene. Receptor libraries were prepared by the immunoSEQ multiplex PCR assay. The multiplex PCR relied on a mix of 60 forward primers for TCR Vbeta segments and 13 reverse primers for TCR Jbeta segments. The CDR3 region of rearranged TCR beta genes was amplified from genomic DNA with a multiplex PCR assay. Amplified TCR beta libraries were sequenced as 87-base-pair reads on the Illumina HiSeq System. On the study's bioinformatics: Across the 500 to 750 repertoires, a later analysis counted approximately 75 million unique TCR beta chains, around 11 million of which were shared by at least two donors. A nearest-neighbor algorithm error-corrected the raw reads and collapsed the reads into unique sequences, merging closely related sequences to remove PCR and sequencing errors. Alignment of CDR3 sequences to IMGT reference sequences was used to assign V, D and J gene segments. For a sequence to be retained, at least a six-nucleotide match to both a V gene segment and a J gene segment was required. A rearrangement counted as productive if the CDR3 had no stop codons and remained in frame with V and J, and every other rearrangement counted as non-productive. Following IMGT convention, CDR3 was defined as the stretch from the second conserved V-encoded cysteine up to the conserved J-encoded phenylalanine. Sequences without an unambiguous match to a single V gene segment were excluded from the earlier analysis of about 630 of the donors. An earlier analysis of 587 of the donors called V segments functional above 56.7% productive rearrangements and segregating when the between-donor standard deviation exceeded 5%. A statistical classification framework was built to diagnose cytomegalovirus status from the catalog of TCR beta chain sequences. In a later analysis, V and J genes were assigned by comparing TCR nucleotide sequences against IMGT/GENE-DB human TR gene sequences. In a later analysis, CDR3 sequences and most-parsimonious VDJ recombination scenarios were assigned using the TCRdist pipeline. In a later analysis, each TCR beta chain was defined by its CDR3 amino acid sequence together with its V-gene family, and reads lacking a unique V-gene family were excluded. As a way to deal with suspected cross-contamination and a sequencing artifact, a later analysis dropped roughly 600 nucleotide sequences that were highly shared and had low generation probability. In a later analysis, a clonal expansion index was calculated for each public chain from normalized within-repertoire ranks of inferred template counts. In a later analysis, generation probabilities were computed using a VDJ recombination model fitted to out-of-frame rearrangements, and the results were checked against IGoR. In a later analysis, TCR-TCR, TCR-HLA and TCR-CMV co-occurrence was scored with hypergeometric tests, and a repertoire-size bias correction was applied to TCR pairs. False discovery rates were estimated in a later analysis by permuting HLA or CMV assignments 20 times. A later analysis grouped co-occurring TCRs with DBSCAN, adding TCRdist sequence similarity when clustering within HLA-allele-positive subsets. Repertoires with fewer than 30,000 or more than 120,000 public chains were left out of co-occurrence clustering, as were five repertoires with anomalous nucleotide sharing. As stored in TCRdb, this immuneACCESS dataset retains in-frame rearrangements with V and J assigned. A fraction of the clones does not appear; measured against another copy, unresolved V genes explain less than half of the discrepancy, and the remainder lacks a known reason. Clone size and the V and J calls come from that table; the DNA yielded D and trimming. For this sample the table gives 60,000 to 90,000 clones, of which approximately 70% were detected only once. Around a tenth of the sample is taken by the ten largest.

The cohort was made up of under 800 healthy bone marrow donors. At the time of sampling, all cohort members were nominally healthy, though unrecorded immune exposures were likely present. The donor was CMV seropositive and was included in the group of approximately 310 seropositive cohort members. Each donor provided a peripheral blood sample, and peripheral blood mononuclear cells were used for TCR beta sequencing. The Qiagen DNeasy Blood Extraction Kit was used to extract genomic DNA from the blood cell samples. As to this clone: Its antigen is not yet known. The record has no base qualities; no much larger clone is one base away.

This sequence originates from a woman in her 50s in good health and CMV-seropositive. The chain is assembled from TRBV10-3 and TRBJ2-5; 7 nucleotides in the junction match TRBD1. Sequencing was carried out using PBMCs. The CDR3 amino acid sequence is: CAISESLGGAKDYQTQYF. In nucleotides, the sequence is TGTGCCATCAGTGAGTCTCTAGGGGGCGCAAAGGATTACCAGACCCAGTACTTC.